The clone carrying this T cell receptor (beta chain) was counted only a few times. What it binds is unknown. The entry originates in a study of T cells after yellow fever vaccination. CDR3 length equals 14 residues. Study-wide findings and caveats: Across the CD4 and CD8 compartments, a small share of clonotypes was present in both.

One entry per CDR3 protein results from TCRdb running MiXCR on the 5' RACE reads. The sample includes 230,000 or so distinct CDR3 sequences, roughly 3.7% of them seen just once. The chain has TRBV21-1 and TRBJ1-3. TRBV21-1 is flagged as a pseudogene. The source was PBMCs, collected 15 days after the yellow fever booster vaccination. The receptor was derived from a man younger than 35 who received the YFV17D yellow fever vaccine. This CDR3 reads CASSKVDGSLTIYF. The CDR3 DNA reads TGTGCCAGCAGCAAAGTCGATGGGTCGCTCACCATATATTTT.